This TCR beta chain was obtained from a study of cytomegalovirus exposure and HLA in healthy donors. Study conclusions and caveats: Follow-up analysis found HLA locus-dependent TCR association rates, highest for DRB1 and lowest for HLA-C. HLA allele associations emerged for 15,000 to 20,000 TCR beta sequences in a later analysis, at 0.05 false discovery rate. Common viral pathogens were later found to be apparently linked to several of the most significant clusters. Sequencing likely caused a cluster of highly shared sequence variants.

The CDR3 contains 13 residues. V was trimmed by 0 bases and J by 1 base, leaving 2 bases between them. The germline V gene encodes CDR1 SGHNT and CDR2 YYREEE (reference sequence). About this clone: Its cognate antigen is unknown.

Researchers ran the PCR with 60 Vbeta and 13 Jbeta primers. The method was immunoSEQ multiplex PCR; TCRdb's version includes in-frame clones alone and lacks a portion of them. The top ten hold roughly 0.7% of the sample, which has 190,000 or so clones, about 80% seen once. The chain couples TRBV5-4 to TRBJ1-3; D unresolved. Sequenced input: PBMCs. This clonotype was sampled from a boy aged 10-17 years in good health and CMV-seronegative. DNA for the CDR3: TGTGCCAGCAGCTTGGTATCTGGAAACACCATATATTTT. Its protein is CASSLVSGNTIYF.